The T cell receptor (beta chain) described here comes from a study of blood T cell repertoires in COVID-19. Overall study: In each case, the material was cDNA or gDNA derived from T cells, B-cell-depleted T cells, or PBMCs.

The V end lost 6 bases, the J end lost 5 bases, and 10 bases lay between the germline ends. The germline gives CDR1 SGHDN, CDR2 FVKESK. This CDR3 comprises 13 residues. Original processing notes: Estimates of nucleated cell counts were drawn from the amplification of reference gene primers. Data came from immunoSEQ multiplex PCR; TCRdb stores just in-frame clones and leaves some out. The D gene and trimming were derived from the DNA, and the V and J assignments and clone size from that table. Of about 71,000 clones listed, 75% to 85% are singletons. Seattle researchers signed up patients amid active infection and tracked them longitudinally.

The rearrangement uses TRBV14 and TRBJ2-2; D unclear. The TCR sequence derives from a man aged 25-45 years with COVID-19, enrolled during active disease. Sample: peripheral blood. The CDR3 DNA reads TGTGCCAGCAGTCAATCCCAGACCGGGGAGCTGTTTTTT. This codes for CASSQSQTGELFF.